The 2 T cell receptor beta chains listed next were all sequenced from one sample in a study of T cell responses to AZD1222 COVID-19 vaccine. Measured with immunoSEQ multiplex PCR; TCRdb has only the in-frame clones, and not every one. This sample has about 110,000 clones; 70% to 90% occur once, and the top ten carry about 2.5%. The sample consisted of peripheral blood, taken on day 0 of AZD1222 vaccination. The origin of the receptors is an adult in good health.

The J gene is TRBJ1-3, the V gene TRBV14, with D maybe TRBD1 (5 bases). The germline V gene has CDR1 SGHDN and CDR2 FVKESK. This CDR3 spans 15 amino acids. V dropped 4 bases and J dropped 1 base, with 11 bases sitting between them. CDR3 in DNA: TGTGCCAGCAGCCTGCGGACAAGGTCTGGAAACACCATATATTTT. Encoded protein: CASSLRTRSGNTIYF.

This clone was seen once. This chain joins TRBV4-2 and TRBJ2-5; 11 bases are a match to TRBD2. From germline, CDR1 is LGHNA and CDR2 YNFKEQ. The CDR3 covers 18 residues. V shed 4 bases, J shed 1 base, and the junction held 11 bases outside the gene matches. The CDR3 sequence is CASSPLGSGTSGQETQYF. CDR3 sequence (DNA): TGTGCCAGCAGCCCATTGGGGTCCGGGACTAGCGGCCAAGAGACCCAGTACTTC.